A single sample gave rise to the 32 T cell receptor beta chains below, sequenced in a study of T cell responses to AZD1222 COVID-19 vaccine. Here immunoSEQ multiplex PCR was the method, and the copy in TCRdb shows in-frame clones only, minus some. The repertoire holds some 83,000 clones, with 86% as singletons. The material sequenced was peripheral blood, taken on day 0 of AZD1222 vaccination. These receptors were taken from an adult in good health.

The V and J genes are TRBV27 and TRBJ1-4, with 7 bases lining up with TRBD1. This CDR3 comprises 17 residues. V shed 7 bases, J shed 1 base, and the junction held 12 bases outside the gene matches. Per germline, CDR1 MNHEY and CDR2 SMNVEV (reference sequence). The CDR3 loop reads CASIPGQPPETNEKLFF. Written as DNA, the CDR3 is TGTGCCAGCATTCCGGGACAGCCGCCAGAAACTAATGAAAAACTGTTTTTT.

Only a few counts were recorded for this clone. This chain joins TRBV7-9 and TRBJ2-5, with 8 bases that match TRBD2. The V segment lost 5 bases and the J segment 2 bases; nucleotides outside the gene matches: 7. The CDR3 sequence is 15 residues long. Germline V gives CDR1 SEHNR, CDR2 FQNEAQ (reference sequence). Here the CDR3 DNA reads TGTGCCAGCAGCCCTACTAGCGGAGGTCAAGAGACCCAGTACTTC. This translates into CASSPTSGGQETQYF.

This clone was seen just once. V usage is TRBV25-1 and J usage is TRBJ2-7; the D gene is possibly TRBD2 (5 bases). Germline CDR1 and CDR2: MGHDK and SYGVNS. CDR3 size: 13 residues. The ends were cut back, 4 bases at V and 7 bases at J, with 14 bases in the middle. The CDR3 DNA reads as TGTGCCAGCAGTGCTGATCCCTCGGGAGAGCAGTACTTC. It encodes CASSADPSGEQYF.

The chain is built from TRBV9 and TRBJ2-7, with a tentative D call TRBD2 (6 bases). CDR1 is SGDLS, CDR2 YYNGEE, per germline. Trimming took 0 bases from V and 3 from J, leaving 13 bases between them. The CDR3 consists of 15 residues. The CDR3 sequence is CASSVAGEIIYEQYF. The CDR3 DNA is TGTGCCAGCAGCGTAGCGGGGGAAATTATCTACGAGCAGTACTTC.

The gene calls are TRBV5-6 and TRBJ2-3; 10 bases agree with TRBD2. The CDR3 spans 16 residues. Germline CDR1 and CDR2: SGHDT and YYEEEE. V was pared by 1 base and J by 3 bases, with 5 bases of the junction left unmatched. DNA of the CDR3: TGTGCCAGCAGCTTGCTAGCGGGAGAGAGGACAGATACGCAGTATTTT. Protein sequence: CASSLLAGERTDTQYF.

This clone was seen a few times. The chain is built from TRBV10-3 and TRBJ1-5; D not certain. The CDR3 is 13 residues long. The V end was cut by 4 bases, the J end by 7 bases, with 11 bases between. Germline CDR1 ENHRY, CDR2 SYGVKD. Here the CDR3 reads CAISGDPLQPQHF. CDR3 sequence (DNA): TGTGCCATCAGTGGTGACCCGCTCCAGCCCCAGCATTTT.

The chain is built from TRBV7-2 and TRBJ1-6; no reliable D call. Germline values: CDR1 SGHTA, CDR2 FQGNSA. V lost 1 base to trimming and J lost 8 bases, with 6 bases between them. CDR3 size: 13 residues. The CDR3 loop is CASSLDSDSPLHF. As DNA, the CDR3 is TGTGCCAGCAGCTTAGATTCGGATTCACCCCTCCACTTT.

The CDR3 region is CASSDAGRPRTGEQYF. The CDR3 region has the DNA TGCGCCAGCAGCGATGCGGGCCGGCCCCGAACAGGCGAGCAGTACTTC. The V call is TRBV5-1, the J call TRBJ2-7; possibly TRBD1 or TRBD2 for D (5 bases each). Trimming pared 4 bases from V and 6 bases from J, leaving 23 bases between. Per germline, CDR1 SGHRS and CDR2 YFSETQ. This CDR3 spans 16 amino acids.

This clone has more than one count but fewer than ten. CDR3 in amino acids: CATSRDAGRGGYTF. The CDR3 region has the DNA TGTGCCACCAGCAGAGATGCAGGTCGAGGTGGCTACACCTTC. V and J are TRBV15 and TRBJ1-2; D call uncertain. The CDR3 length is 14 residues. Germline loops: CDR1 LNHNV, CDR2 YYDKDF (reference sequence). V lost 0 bases, J lost 7 bases, and 12 bases lay in between. Full variable domain (outside the CDR3, taken from reference TRBV15 and TRBJ1-2): DAMVIQNPRYQVTQFGKPVTLSCSQTLNHNVMYWYQQKSSQAPKLLFHYYDKDFNNEADTPDNFQSRRPNTSFCFLDIRSPGLGDTAMYLCATSRDAGRGGYTFGSGTRLTVV.

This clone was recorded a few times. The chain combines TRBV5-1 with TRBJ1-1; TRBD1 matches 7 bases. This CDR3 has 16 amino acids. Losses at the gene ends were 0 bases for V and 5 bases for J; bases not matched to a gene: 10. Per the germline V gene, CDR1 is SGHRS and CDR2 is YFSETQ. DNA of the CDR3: TGCGCCAGCAGCTTGGTAGCAGGTAGGGGGCGGACTGAAGCTTTCTTT. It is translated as CASSLVAGRGRTEAFF.

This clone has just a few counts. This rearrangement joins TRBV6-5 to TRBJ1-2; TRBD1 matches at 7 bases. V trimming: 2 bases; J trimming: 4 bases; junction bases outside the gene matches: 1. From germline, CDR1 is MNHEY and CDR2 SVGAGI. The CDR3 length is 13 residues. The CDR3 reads CASSYPGGYGYTF. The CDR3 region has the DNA TGTGCCAGCAGTTACCCAGGGGGCTATGGCTACACCTTC.

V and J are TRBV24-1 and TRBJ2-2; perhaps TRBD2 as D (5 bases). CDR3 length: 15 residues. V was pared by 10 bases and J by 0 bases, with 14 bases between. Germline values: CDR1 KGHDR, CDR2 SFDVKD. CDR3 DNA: TGTGCCACAGAAGCGGACGGAACGAACACCGGGGAGCTGTTTTTT. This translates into CATEADGTNTGELFF.

The CDR3 reads CASSIGYNSPLHF. DNA of the CDR3: TGTGCCAGCAGTATAGGGTACAATTCACCCCTCCACTTT. The V gene is TRBV27, the J gene TRBJ1-6; no firm D call. CDR3 length equals 13 residues. V dropped 5 bases and J dropped 7 bases, with 9 bases sitting between them. The germline V gene has CDR1 MNHEY and CDR2 SMNVEV (reference sequence).

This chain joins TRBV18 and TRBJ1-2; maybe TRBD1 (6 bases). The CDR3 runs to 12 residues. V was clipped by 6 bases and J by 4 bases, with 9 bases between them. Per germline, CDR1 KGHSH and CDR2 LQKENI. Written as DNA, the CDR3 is TGTGCCAGCTCCCTGGACAGCTATGGCTACACCTTC. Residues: CASSLDSYGYTF.

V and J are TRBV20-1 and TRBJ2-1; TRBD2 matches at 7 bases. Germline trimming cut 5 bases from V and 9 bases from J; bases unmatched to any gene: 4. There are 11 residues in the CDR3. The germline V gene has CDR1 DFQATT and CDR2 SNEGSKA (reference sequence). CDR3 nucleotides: TGCAGTGCTCACACGGGAGGTGAGCAGTTCTTC. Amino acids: CSAHTGGEQFF.

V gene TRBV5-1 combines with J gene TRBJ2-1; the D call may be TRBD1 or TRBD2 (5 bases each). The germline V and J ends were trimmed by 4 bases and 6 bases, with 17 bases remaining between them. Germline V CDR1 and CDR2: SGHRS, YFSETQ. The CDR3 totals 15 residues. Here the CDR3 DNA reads TGCGCCAGCAGCGTCACCGGGGCCCCAACCAATGAGCAGTTCTTC. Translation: CASSVTGAPTNEQFF.

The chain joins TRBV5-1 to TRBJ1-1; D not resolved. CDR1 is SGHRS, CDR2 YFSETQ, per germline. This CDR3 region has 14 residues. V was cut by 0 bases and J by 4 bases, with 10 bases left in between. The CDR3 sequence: CASSLDGIGTEAFF. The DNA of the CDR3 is TGCGCCAGCAGCTTGGATGGGATTGGCACTGAAGCTTTCTTT. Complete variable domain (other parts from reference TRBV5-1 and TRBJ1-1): KAGVTQTPRYLIKTRGQQVTLSCSPISGHRSVSWYQQTPGQGLQFLFEYFSETQRNKGNFPGRFSGRQFSNSRSEMNVSTLELGDSALYLCASSLDGIGTEAFFGQGTRLTVV.

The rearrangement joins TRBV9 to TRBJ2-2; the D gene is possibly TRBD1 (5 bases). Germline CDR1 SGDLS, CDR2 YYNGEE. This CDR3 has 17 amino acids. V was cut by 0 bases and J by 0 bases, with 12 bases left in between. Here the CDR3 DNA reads TGTGCCAGCAGCGTAGCTAGGGGTGGGGCGAACACCGGGGAGCTGTTTTTT. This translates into CASSVARGGANTGELFF.

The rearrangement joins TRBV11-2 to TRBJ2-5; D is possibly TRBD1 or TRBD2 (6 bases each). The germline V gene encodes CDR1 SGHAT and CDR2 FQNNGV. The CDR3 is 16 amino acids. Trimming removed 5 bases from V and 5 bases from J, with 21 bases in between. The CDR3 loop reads CASSLIGPGAGETQYF. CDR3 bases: TGTGCCAGCAGCCTTATAGGACCGGGGGCTGGGGAGACCCAGTACTTC.

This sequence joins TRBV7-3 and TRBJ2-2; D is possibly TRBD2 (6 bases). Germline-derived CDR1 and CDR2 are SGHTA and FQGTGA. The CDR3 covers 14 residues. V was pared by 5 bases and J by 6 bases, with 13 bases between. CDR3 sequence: CASSPPGGSGELFF. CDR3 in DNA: TGTGCCAGCAGCCCACCCGGGGGTTCCGGGGAGCTGTTTTTT.

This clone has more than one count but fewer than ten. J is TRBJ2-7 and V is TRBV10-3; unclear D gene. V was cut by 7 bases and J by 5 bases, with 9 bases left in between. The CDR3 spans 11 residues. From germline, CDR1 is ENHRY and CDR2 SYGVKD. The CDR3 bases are TGTGCCATCACCAACGGTGACGAGCAGTACTTC. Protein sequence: CAITNGDEQYF.

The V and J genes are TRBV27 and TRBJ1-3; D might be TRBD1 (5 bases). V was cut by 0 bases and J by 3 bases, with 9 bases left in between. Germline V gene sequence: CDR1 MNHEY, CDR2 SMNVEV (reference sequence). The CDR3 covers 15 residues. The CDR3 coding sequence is TGTGCCAGCAGTTTATCTGGGACTCTTGGAAACACCATATATTTT. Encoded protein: CASSLSGTLGNTIYF.

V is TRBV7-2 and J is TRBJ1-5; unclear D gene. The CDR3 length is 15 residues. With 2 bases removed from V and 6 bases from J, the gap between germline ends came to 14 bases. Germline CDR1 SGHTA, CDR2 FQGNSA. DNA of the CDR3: TGTGCCAGCAGCTTAAATCTCGGATCCAGTCAGCCCCAGCATTTT. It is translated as CASSLNLGSSQPQHF.

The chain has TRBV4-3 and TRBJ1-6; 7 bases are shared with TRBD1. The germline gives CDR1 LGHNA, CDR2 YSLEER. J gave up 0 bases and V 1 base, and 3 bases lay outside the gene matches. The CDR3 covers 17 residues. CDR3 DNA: TGCGCCAGCAGCCAAGGGAGGGGGCCCTCCTATAATTCACCCCTCCACTTT. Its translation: CASSQGRGPSYNSPLHF.

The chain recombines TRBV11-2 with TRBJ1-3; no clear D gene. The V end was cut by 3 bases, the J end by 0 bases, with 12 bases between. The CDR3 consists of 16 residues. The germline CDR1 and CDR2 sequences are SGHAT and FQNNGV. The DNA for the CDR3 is TGTGCCAGCAGCTTTAGTCGGAGTGTCTCTGGAAACACCATATATTTT. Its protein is CASSFSRSVSGNTIYF.

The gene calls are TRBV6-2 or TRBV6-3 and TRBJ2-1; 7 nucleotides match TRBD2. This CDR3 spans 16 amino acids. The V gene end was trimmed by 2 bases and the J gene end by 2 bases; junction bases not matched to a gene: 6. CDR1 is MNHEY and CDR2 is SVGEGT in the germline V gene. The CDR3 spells CASSYGSGGTYNEQFF. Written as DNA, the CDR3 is TGTGCCAGCAGTTACGGGTCGGGAGGAACCTACAATGAGCAGTTCTTC.

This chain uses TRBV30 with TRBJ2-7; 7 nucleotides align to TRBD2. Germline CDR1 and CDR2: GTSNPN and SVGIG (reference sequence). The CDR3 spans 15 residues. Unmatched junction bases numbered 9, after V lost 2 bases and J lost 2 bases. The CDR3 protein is CAWSPPGTTPYEQYF. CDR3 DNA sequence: TGTGCCTGGAGTCCCCCCGGGACTACCCCCTACGAGCAGTACTTC. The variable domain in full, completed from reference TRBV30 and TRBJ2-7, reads SQTIHQWPATLVQPVGSPLSLECTVEGTSNPNLYWYRQAAGRGLQLLFYSVGIGQISSEVPQNLSASRPQDRQFILSSKKLLLSDSGFYLCAWSPPGTTPYEQYFGPGTRLTVT.

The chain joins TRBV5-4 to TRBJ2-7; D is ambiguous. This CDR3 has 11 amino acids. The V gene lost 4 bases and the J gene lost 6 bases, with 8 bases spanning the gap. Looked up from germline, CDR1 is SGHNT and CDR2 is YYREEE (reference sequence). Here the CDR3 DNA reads TGTGCCAGCAGCCGAGACGGCGAGCAGTACTTC. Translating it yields CASSRDGEQYF.

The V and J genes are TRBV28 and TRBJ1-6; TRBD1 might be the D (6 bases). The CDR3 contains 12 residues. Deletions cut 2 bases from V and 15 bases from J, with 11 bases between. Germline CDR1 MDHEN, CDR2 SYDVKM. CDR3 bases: TGTGCCAGCAGTTTAACGGGGGCCAACCTCCACTTT. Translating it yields CASSLTGANLHF.

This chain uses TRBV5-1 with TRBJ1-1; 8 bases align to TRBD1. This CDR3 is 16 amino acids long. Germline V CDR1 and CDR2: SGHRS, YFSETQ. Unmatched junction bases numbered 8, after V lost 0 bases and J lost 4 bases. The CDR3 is CASSLGWTGRGTEAFF. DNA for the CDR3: TGCGCCAGCAGCTTGGGTTGGACAGGGAGGGGCACTGAAGCTTTCTTT. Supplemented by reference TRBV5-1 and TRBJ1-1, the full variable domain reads KAGVTQTPRYLIKTRGQQVTLSCSPISGHRSVSWYQQTPGQGLQFLFEYFSETQRNKGNFPGRFSGRQFSNSRSEMNVSTLELGDSALYLCASSLGWTGRGTEAFFGQGTRLTVV.

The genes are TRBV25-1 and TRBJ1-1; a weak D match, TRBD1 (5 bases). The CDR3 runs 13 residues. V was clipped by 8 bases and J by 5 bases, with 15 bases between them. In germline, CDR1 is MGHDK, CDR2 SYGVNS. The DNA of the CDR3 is TGTGCCAGCGCCCGACGGGGGAGAACTGAAGCTTTCTTT. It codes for CASARRGRTEAFF.

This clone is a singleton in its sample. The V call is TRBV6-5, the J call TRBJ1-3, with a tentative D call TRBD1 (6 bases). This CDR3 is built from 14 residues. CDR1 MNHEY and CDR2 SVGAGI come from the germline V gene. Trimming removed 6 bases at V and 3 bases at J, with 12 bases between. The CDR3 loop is CASSAGEYGNTIYF. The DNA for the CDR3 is TGTGCCAGCAGCGCAGGGGAGTATGGAAACACCATATATTTT.